This T cell receptor beta chain is from a study of cytomegalovirus exposure and HLA in healthy donors. General study findings and limits: Sequencing probably produced one cluster of sequence variants that were highly shared. Most of the TCR beta V segments (in an earlier analysis) were productive either about 87% or about 30% of the time. Using the classifier, cytomegalovirus status was reportedly diagnosed with high specificity and sensitivity.

Primers: 60 Vbeta forward and 13 Jbeta reverse. Source study methods: The authors later counted roughly 79 million unique TCR beta chains, 9.5 million to 11 million of them shared. Here immunoSEQ multiplex PCR was the method, and the copy in TCRdb shows in-frame clones only, minus some. V and J calls and clone size follow that table, whereas D and trimming were derived from the DNA. The table includes fewer than 200,000 clones, about four fifths detected once. As to this clone: Its specificity is not known.

The CDR3 runs 15 residues. The J segment lost 13 bases and the V segment lost 4 bases, leaving 11 bases of the junction unmatched. Germline CDR1 MNHNS, CDR2 SASEGT. The material sequenced was PBMCs. The chain combines TRBV6-1 with TRBJ1-6; 9 nucleotides line up with TRBD1. This receptor was obtained from a woman aged 50 to 65 in good health and CMV-seronegative. CDR3 sequence: CASSVKPGQGIPLHF. CDR3 in DNA: TGTGCCAGCAGTGTAAAGCCGGGACAGGGAATTCCCCTCCACTTT.